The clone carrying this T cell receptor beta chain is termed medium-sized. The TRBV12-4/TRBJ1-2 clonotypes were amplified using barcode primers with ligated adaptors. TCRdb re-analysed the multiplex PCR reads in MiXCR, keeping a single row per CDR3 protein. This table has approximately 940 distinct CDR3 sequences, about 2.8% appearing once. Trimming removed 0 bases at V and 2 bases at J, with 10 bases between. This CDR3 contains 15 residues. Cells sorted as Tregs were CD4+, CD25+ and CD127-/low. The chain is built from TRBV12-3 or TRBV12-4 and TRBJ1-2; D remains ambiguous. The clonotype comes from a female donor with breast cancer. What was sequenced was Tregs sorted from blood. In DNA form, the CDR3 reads TGTGCCAGCAGTTTAGCAATCAGTTACAACTATGGCTACACCTTC. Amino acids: CASSLAISYNYGYTF.